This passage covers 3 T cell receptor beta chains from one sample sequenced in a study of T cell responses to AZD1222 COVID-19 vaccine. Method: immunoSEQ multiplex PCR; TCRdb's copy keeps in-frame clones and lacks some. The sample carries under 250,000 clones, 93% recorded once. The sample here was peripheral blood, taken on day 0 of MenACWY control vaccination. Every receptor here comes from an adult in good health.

The CDR3 region is CASSGTSGAIGEQYF. In DNA, the CDR3 is TGTGCCAGCAGCGGGACTAGCGGGGCTATAGGCGAGCAGTACTTC. This rearrangement joins TRBV7-2 to TRBJ2-7; 13 nucleotides line up with TRBD2. Germline-derived CDR1 and CDR2 are SGHTA and FQGNSA. The CDR3 is 15 residues long. V lost 5 bases and J lost 6; bases outside the gene matches: 7.

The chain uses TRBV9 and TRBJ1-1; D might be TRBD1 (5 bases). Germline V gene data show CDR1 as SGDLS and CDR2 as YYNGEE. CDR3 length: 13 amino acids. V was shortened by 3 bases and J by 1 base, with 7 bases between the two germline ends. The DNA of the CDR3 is TGTGCCAGCAGCGAGAGGGGGAACACTGAAGCTTTCTTT. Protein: CASSERGNTEAFF.

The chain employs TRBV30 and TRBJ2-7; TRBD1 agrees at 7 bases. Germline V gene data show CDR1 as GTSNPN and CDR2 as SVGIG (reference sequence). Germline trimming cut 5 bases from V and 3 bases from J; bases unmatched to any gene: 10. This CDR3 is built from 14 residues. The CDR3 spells CAWGLPGQSYEQYF. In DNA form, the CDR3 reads TGTGCCTGGGGACTCCCGGGACAGAGCTACGAGCAGTACTTC. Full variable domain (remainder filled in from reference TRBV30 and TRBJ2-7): SQTIHQWPATLVQPVGSPLSLECTVEGTSNPNLYWYRQAAGRGLQLLFYSVGIGQISSEVPQNLSASRPQDRQFILSSKKLLLSDSGFYLCAWGLPGQSYEQYFGPGTRLTVT.